The 18 T cell receptor beta chains below were found in one sample sequenced in a study of technical replicates of blood from a few donors. The data were produced by immunoSEQ multiplex PCR, yet TCRdb's version contains in-frame clones alone and is incomplete. The sample includes about 60,000 clones, 92% of them seen just once. Sequencing was performed on PBMCs. All receptors derive from a human donor in good health. Some clones in this sample may be carry-over from other donors' samples.

The rearrangement joins TRBV11-2 to TRBJ1-4, with 9 nucleotides matching TRBD1. Per the germline V gene, CDR1 is SGHAT and CDR2 is FQNNGV. Unmatched junction bases numbered 5, after V lost 5 bases and J lost 7 bases. The length of the CDR3 is 14 residues. CDR3 nucleotides: TGTGCCAGCAGCAAGGACAGGGGAAGTGAAAAACTGTTTTTT. This sequence encodes CASSKDRGSEKLFF.

This chain connects TRBV7-2 to TRBJ1-6; 7 nucleotides align to TRBD1. The ends lost 10 bases at V and 10 bases at J; junction bases unmatched: 7. CDR1 is SGHTA and CDR2 is FQGNSA in the germline V gene. There are 12 residues in the CDR3. The CDR3 spells CATKTGNSPLHF. The CDR3 DNA is TGTGCCACCAAGACAGGGAACTCACCCCTCCACTTT.

The table lists this clone with a count of one. The genes are TRBV7-6 and TRBJ2-1; TRBD2 aligns across 7 bases. J gave up 1 base and V 5 bases, and 8 bases lay outside the gene matches. The CDR3 runs to 16 residues. Germline V lookup: CDR1 SGHVS, CDR2 FNYEAQ. For the CDR3, the DNA is TGTGCCAGCAGCGTCGTGGGGGGGGGTTCCTACAATGAGCAGTTCTTC. Translation gives CASSVVGGGSYNEQFF.

This clone has a single count. This chain connects TRBV11-3 to TRBJ2-3, with TRBD2 matching over 10 bases. The CDR3 consists of 15 residues. Germline CDR1 reads SGHNT; CDR2 reads YENEEA. With 5 bases clipped from V and 1 base from J, the junction kept 3 bases outside the gene matches. The CDR3 DNA reads as TGTGCCAGCAGCGGGGGGACTAGCGGCACAGATACGCAGTATTTT. Translating it yields CASSGGTSGTDTQYF. Filled out from reference TRBV11-3 and TRBJ2-3, the complete variable domain reads EAGVVQSPRYKIIEKKQPVAFWCNPISGHNTLYWYLQNLGQGPELLIRYENEEAVDDSQLPKDRFSAERLKGVDSTLKIQPAELGDSAVYLCASSGGTSGTDTQYFGPGTRLTVL.

This chain joins TRBV30 and TRBJ1-1; 7 positions agree with TRBD1. Per the germline V gene, CDR1 is GTSNPN and CDR2 is SVGIG (reference sequence). Germline trimming cut 1 base from V and 4 bases from J; bases unmatched to any gene: 6. The CDR3 has 14 amino acids. The CDR3, as DNA: TGTGCCTGGAGTGGAGGGGGCAGGGCCACTGAAGCTTTCTTT. This encodes CAWSGGGRATEAFF.

The rearrangement joins TRBV16 to TRBJ2-1; tentatively, D is TRBD1 (6 bases). The CDR3 extends over 17 amino acids. Deletions cut 5 bases from V and 2 bases from J, with 19 bases between. In germline, CDR1 is KGHSY, CDR2 FQNENV. The CDR3 region has the DNA TGTGCCAGCAGCGGCCGGGACACCCAGGGGACCTACAATGAGCAGTTCTTC. Translated, it gives CASSGRDTQGTYNEQFF. The variable domain in full, with the rest retrieved from reference TRBV16 and TRBJ2-1, is GEEVAQTPKHLVRGEGQKAKLYCAPIKGHSYVFWYQQVLKNEFKFLISFQNENVFDETGMPKERFSAKCLPNSPCSLEIQATKLEDSAVYFCASSGRDTQGTYNEQFFGPGTRLTVL.

The V and J genes are TRBV6-4 and TRBJ2-3; 8 positions match TRBD2. Germline V gene lookup returns CDR1 MRHNA and CDR2 SNTAGT. V lost 8 bases and J lost 2; bases outside the gene matches: 12. The CDR3 contains 16 residues. This CDR3 reads CASLDPGGRITDTQYF. The CDR3 nucleotides are TGTGCCAGCTTAGACCCGGGGGGGCGGATCACAGATACGCAGTATTTT.

This chain connects TRBV6-1 to TRBJ2-1; D gene uncertain. Trimming removed 0 bases at V and 4 bases at J, with 13 bases between. CDR3 length: 16 amino acids. Germline CDR1 is MNHNS and CDR2 is SASEGT. The CDR3 sequence is CASSEASRSRYNEQFF. CDR3 nucleotides: TGTGCCAGCAGTGAAGCGAGCCGGTCGCGGTACAATGAGCAGTTCTTC.

The chain uses TRBV10-3 and TRBJ2-1; tentative D call: TRBD2 (6 bases). Germline loops: CDR1 ENHRY, CDR2 SYGVKD. CDR3 length: 14 amino acids. Deletions cut 11 bases from V and 9 bases from J, with 23 bases between. DNA for the CDR3: TGTGCCTCTGAGGGCGGACTGCGGGAAGGTGAGCAGTTCTTC. It encodes CASEGGLREGEQFF.

The table lists this clone with a count of one. This CDR3 reads CASSQKTGLNSPLHF. The CDR3 DNA reads as TGCGCCAGCAGCCAGAAGACAGGACTCAATTCACCCCTCCACTTT. The chain carries TRBV4-3 and TRBJ1-6, with D perhaps matching TRBD1 (6 bases). The CDR3 consists of 15 residues. V lost 3 bases and J 7 bases, leaving 13 bases between the germline ends. The germline V gene encodes CDR1 LGHNA and CDR2 YSLEER.

Written as DNA, the CDR3 is TGCAGCGTCCAAACAGGGGTAGGGCAGCCCCAGCATTTT. It specifies CSVQTGVGQPQHF. The chain carries TRBV29-1 and TRBJ1-5; 7 bases align to TRBD1. Trimming took 6 bases from V and 7 from J; bases not matched to a gene: 9. Looked up from germline, CDR1 is SQVTM and CDR2 is ANQGSEA. The CDR3 spans 13 residues.

The gene calls are TRBV10-1 and TRBJ2-4; 14 bases fit TRBD2. Germline lookup yields CDR1 WNHNN and CDR2 SYGVQD (reference sequence). V shed 9 bases, J shed 6 bases, and the junction held 10 bases outside the gene matches. This CDR3 is 16 amino acids long. The CDR3 sequence: CARGLAGGPPPNIQYF. CDR3 nucleotide sequence: TGCGCCAGAGGACTAGCGGGAGGCCCCCCCCCAAACATTCAGTACTTC.

This clone was seen only once. CDR3: CSASEGVEQFF. CDR3 in DNA: TGCAGTGCTAGCGAGGGGGTTGAGCAGTTCTTC. The chain carries TRBV20-1 and TRBJ2-1; a weak D match, TRBD1 (6 bases). The CDR3 is made up of 11 amino acids. CDR1 is DFQATT and CDR2 is SNEGSKA in the germline V gene (reference sequence). The V end was cut by 3 bases, the J end by 9 bases, with 9 bases between.

The chain employs TRBV11-2 and TRBJ2-1; the D gene is possibly TRBD2 (6 bases). Trimming left V 5 bases short and J 6 bases short, with 14 bases between. This CDR3 is built from 14 residues. In germline, CDR1 is SGHAT, CDR2 FQNNGV. CDR3 amino acids: CASSIRLVRNEQFF. The CDR3 coding sequence is TGTGCCAGCAGCATCAGACTAGTTCGCAATGAGCAGTTCTTC. The full variable domain, in which reference TRBV11-2 and TRBJ2-1 provide the parts outside the CDR3, is EAGVAQSPRYKIIEKRQSVAFWCNPISGHATLYWYQQILGQGPKLLIQFQNNGVVDDSQLPKDRFSAERLKGVDSTLKIQPAKLEDSAVYLCASSIRLVRNEQFFGPGTRLTVL.

The chain combines TRBV7-2 with TRBJ2-7, with 9 bases that match TRBD2. This CDR3 region has 15 residues. Germline V gene sequence: CDR1 SGHTA, CDR2 FQGNSA. V shed 1 base, J shed 3 bases, and the junction held 4 bases outside the gene matches. The CDR3 region is CASSLVASGDYEQYF. The DNA of the CDR3 is TGTGCCAGCAGCTTAGTTGCTAGCGGGGACTACGAGCAGTACTTC.

The chain links TRBV20-1 to TRBJ2-1, with D possibly matching TRBD2 (6 bases). V was pared by 6 bases and J by 9 bases, with 12 bases between. CDR1 and CDR2 (germline): DFQATT, SNEGSKA (reference sequence). The CDR3 has 11 amino acids. The chain's CDR3 is CSARGFSEQFF. The CDR3 DNA sequence: TGCAGTGCCCGGGGGTTCAGTGAGCAGTTCTTC.

The V call is TRBV7-9, the J call TRBJ2-3, with TRBD2 as a possible D gene (5 bases). This CDR3 region has 15 residues. Germline lookup yields CDR1 SEHNR and CDR2 FQNEAQ (reference sequence). V was trimmed by 6 bases and J by 2 bases, leaving 15 bases between them. CDR3 region: CASSQRGVDTDTQYF. CDR3 sequence (DNA): TGTGCCAGCAGTCAACGGGGAGTTGACACAGATACGCAGTATTTT.

The rearrangement uses TRBV15 and TRBJ1-3, with D perhaps TRBD1 (5 bases). The CDR3 totals 20 residues. V lost 3 bases, J lost 7 bases, and 31 bases lay in between. Germline values: CDR1 LNHNV, CDR2 YYDKDF (reference sequence). The CDR3 reads CATSSPLGGSPGHRGNTIYF. CDR3 bases: TGTGCCACCAGCAGCCCCCTGGGGGGTAGCCCTGGGCACCGGGGGAACACCATATATTTT.